The text below deals with one T cell receptor (beta chain). Its antigen remains unidentified. V shed 1 base and J 4 bases; nucleotides not matched to a gene: 7. Germline CDR1 and CDR2: SGHDN and FVKESK. CDR3 size: 16 residues. This record comes from a study of cytomegalovirus exposure and HLA in healthy donors. Looking at the study overall: Ancestry clustering placed 70% to 90% of about 400 genotyped donors in the Caucasian-associated cluster. Study conclusions and caveats: An assumption of roughly uniform sequencing depth across donors underlay the presence/absence analyses. The later analysis indicated that the majority of CMV-associated TCR beta chains appeared HLA-restricted.

The primer mix had 60 Vbeta and 13 Jbeta primers. Generated by immunoSEQ multiplex PCR, the TCRdb table keeps only in-frame clones and is missing some. The profile shows more than 150,000 clones, about 85% of them singletons. The TCR comes from a woman aged 18-29 years in good health and CMV-seronegative. Sequencing was carried out using PBMCs. The chain recombines TRBV14 with TRBJ2-3; 8 nucleotides align to TRBD2. The chain's CDR3 is CASSQGFAGGADTQYF. CDR3 bases: TGTGCCAGCAGCCAAGGGTTCGCGGGAGGAGCAGATACGCAGTATTTT.